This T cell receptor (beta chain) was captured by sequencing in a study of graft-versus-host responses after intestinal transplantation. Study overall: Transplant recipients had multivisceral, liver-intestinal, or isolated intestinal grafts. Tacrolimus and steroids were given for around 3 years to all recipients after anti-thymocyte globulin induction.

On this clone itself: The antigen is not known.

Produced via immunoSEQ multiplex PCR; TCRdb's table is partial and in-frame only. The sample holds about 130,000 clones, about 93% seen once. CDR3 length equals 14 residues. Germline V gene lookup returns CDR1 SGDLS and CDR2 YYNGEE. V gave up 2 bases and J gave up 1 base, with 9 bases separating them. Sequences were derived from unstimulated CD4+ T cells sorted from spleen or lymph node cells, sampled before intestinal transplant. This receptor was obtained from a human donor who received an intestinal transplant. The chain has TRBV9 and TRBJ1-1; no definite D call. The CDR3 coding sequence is TGTGCCAGCAGCGTGTCCGGCAGGAACACTGAAGCTTTCTTT. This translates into CASSVSGRNTEAFF.